This T cell receptor beta chain was identified in a study of T cell responses to AZD1222 COVID-19 vaccine. General study results and limits: White British people made up most donors, females outnumbered males, and clonal diversity was possibly underestimated.

CDR1 SEHNR and CDR2 FQNEAQ come from the germline V gene (reference sequence). This CDR3 is 15 amino acids long. V was clipped by 0 bases and J by 4 bases, with 13 bases between them. Produced via immunoSEQ multiplex PCR; TCRdb's table is partial and in-frame only. The sample contains 150,000 to 200,000 clones, around 93% of which appear only once. With respect to this clone: What it recognizes is unknown.

The chain has TRBV7-9 and TRBJ2-7; D perhaps matches TRBD2 (5 bases). Sample: peripheral blood, taken on day 0 of AZD1222 vaccination. The source of this sequence is an adult in good health. CDR3 bases: TGTGCCAGCAGCTTAGCGGGAGAGGTGGGTTACGAGCAGTACTTC. Translated, it gives CASSLAGEVGYEQYF.